The clone carrying this TCR beta chain was counted many times. Its antigen is undetermined. Healthy Caucasian individuals from Russia aged 6 to 90 served as donors. The V gene end was trimmed by 2 bases and the J gene end by 4 bases; junction bases not matched to a gene: 3. CDR3 length: 14 residues. Per the germline V gene, CDR1 is KGHDR and CDR2 is SFDVKD. Using a J-beta primer mix together with a sample-barcoded 5' primer, a second PCR was run for about 7 to 12 cycles. Each of the samples gave a minimum of 2.5 million paired-end reads that contained CDR3. Using its own MiXCR run on the 5' RACE reads, TCRdb lists one record per CDR3 protein. The profile shows 800,000 or so distinct CDR3 sequences, 35% to 50% of them singletons. The entry originates in a study of blood T cells in healthy people across ages. Study at large: About one barcoded beta molecule per two T cells was captured by template switching.

Whole-study results and caveats: It was found that TCR beta diversity correlated strongly with the percentage of naive T cells.

The chain recombines TRBV24-1 with TRBJ2-5, with 7 bases aligning to TRBD2. Material for sequencing was blood. This receptor was obtained from an elderly man in good health. The CDR3 loop is CATSDSRGRETQYF. CDR3 sequence (DNA): TGTGCCACCAGTGATTCGCGCGGGAGAGAGACCCAGTACTTC.